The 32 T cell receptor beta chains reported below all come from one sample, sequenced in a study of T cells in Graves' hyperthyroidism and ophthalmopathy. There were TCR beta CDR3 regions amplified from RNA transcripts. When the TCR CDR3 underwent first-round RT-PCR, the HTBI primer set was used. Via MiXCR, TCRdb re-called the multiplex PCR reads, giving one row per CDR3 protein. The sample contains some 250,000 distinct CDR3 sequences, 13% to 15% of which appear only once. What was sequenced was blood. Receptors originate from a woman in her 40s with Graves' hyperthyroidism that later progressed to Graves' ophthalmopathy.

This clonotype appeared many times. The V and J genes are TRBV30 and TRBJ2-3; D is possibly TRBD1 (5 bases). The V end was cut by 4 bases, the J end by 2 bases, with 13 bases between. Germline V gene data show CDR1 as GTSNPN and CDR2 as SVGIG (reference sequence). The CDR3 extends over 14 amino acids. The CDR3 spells CAWTGQGLTDTQYF. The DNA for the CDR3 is TGTGCCTGGACTGGGCAGGGTCTCACAGATACGCAGTATTTT.

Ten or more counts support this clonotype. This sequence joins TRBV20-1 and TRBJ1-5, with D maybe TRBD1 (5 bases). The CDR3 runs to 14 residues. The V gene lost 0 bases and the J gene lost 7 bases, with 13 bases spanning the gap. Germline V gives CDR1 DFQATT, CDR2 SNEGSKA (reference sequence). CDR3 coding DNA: TGCAGTGCTAGAGATGCAGGGTATAGACAGCCCCAGCATTTT. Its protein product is CSARDAGYRQPQHF.

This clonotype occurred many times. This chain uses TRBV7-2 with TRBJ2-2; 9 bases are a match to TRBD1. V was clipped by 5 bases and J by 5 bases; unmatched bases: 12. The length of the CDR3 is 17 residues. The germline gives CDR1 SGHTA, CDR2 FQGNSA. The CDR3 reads CASSPKGTGKKTGELFF. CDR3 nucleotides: TGTGCCAGCAGCCCAAAAGGGACAGGGAAAAAGACCGGGGAGCTGTTTTTT.

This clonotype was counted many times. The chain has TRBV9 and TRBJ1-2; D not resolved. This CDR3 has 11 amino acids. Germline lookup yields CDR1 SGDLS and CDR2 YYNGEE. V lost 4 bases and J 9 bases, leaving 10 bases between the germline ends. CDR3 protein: CASSSFTSYTF. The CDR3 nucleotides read TGTGCCAGCAGCTCCTTCACCAGCTACACCTTC.

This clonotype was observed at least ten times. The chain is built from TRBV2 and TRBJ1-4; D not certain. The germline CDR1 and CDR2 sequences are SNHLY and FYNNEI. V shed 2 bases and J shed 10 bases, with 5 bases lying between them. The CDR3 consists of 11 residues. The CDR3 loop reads CASSESRKLFF. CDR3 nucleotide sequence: TGTGCCAGCAGTGAATCCAGAAAACTGTTTTTT.

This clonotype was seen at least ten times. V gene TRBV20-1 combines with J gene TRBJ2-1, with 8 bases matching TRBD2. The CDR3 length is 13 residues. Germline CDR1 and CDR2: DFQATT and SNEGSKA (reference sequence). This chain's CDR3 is CTTAPGGPPEQFF. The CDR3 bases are TGCACCACGGCCCCGGGAGGGCCGCCTGAGCAGTTCTTC.

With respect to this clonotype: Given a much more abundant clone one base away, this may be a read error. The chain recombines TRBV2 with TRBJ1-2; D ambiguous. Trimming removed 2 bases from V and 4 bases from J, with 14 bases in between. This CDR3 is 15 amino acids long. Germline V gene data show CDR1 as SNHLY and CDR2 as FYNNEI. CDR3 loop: CASSEYLGPAYGYTF. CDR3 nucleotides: TGTGCCAGCAGTGAATACCTGGGCCCAGCCTATGGCTACACCTTC.

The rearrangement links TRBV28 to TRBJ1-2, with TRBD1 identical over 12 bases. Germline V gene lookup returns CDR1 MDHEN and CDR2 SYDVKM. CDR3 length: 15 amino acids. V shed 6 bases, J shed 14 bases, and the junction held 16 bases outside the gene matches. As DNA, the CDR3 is TGTGCCAGCAGCATTGGGACAGGGGGCTGGGTTGCGCATACCTTC. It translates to CASSIGTGGWVAHTF.

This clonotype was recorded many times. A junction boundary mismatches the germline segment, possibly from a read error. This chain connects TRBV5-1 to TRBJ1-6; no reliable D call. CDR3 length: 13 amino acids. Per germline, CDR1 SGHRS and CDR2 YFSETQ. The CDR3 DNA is TGCGCCAGCAGCTTCTCCGATAATTCACCCCTCCACTTT. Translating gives CASSFSDNSPLHF.

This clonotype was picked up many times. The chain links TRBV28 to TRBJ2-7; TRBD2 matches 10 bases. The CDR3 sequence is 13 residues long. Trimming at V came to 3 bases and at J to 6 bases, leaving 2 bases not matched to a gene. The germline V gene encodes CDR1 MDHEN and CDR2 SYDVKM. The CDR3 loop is CASSLVAGGEQYF. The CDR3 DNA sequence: TGTGCCAGCAGTTTGGTAGCGGGAGGCGAGCAGTACTTC.

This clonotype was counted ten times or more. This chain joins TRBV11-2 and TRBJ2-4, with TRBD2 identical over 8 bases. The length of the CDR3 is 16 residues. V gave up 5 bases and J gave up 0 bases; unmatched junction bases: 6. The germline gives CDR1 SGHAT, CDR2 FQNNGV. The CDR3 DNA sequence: TGTGCCAGCAGCGGAAGCGGGAGACGAGCCAAAAACATTCAGTACTTC. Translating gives CASSGSGRRAKNIQYF.

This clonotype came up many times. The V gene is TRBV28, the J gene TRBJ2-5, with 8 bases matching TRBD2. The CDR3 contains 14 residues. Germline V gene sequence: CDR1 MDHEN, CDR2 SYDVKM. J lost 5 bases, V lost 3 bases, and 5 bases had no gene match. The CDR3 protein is CASSFGAGAETQYF. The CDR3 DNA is TGTGCCAGCAGTTTTGGAGCGGGAGCGGAGACCCAGTACTTC.

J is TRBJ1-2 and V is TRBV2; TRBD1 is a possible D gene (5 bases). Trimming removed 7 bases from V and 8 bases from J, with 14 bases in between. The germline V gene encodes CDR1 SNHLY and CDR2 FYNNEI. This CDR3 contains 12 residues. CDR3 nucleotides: TGTGCCAGCACAGGGCAGTTAAGGGGCTACACCTTC. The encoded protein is CASTGQLRGYTF. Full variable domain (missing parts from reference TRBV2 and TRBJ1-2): EPEVTQTPSHQVTQMGQEVILRCVPISNHLYFYWYRQILGQKVEFLVSFYNNEISEKSEIFDDQFSVERPDGSNFTLKIRSTKLEDSAMYFCASTGQLRGYTFGSGTRLTVV.

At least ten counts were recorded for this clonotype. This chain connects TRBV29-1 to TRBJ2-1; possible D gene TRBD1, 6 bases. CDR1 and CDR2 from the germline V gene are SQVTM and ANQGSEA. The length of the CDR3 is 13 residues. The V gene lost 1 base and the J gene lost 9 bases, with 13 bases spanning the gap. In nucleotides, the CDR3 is TGCAGCGTTGAAGTCACACAGGGACCTGAGCAGTTCTTC. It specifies CSVEVTQGPEQFF.

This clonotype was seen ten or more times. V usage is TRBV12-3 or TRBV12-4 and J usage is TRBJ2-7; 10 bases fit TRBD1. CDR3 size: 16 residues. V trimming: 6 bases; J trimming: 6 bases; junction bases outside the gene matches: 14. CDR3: CASRRSGTGETGEQYF. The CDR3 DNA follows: TGTGCCAGCAGGAGATCCGGGACAGGGGAAACCGGCGAGCAGTACTTC.

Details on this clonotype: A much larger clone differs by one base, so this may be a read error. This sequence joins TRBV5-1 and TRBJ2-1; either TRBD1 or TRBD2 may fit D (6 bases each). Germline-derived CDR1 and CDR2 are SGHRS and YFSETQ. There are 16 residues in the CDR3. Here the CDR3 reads CASSRSKGGTYNEQLF. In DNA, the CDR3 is TGCGCCAGCAGCCGTAGCAAGGGGGGTACCTACAATGAGCAGCTCTTC.

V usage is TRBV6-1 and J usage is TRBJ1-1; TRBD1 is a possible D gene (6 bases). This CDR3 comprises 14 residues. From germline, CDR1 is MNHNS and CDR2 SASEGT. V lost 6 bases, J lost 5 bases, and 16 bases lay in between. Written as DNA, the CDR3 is TGTGCCAGCAGATTTTCGACAGGAGAAACTGAAGCTTTCTTT. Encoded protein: CASRFSTGETEAFF.

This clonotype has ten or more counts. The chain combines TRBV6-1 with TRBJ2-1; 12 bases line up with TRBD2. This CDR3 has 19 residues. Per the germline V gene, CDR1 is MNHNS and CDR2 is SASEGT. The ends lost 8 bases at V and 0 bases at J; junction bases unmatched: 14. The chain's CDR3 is CASVDRGLAGGPSYNEQFF. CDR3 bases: TGTGCCAGCGTGGATAGAGGGCTAGCGGGAGGGCCCTCCTACAATGAGCAGTTCTTC.

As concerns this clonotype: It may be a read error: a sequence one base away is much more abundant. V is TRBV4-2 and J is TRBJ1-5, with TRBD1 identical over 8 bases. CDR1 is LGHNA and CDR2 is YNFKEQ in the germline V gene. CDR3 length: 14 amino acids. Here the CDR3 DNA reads TGTGCCAGCGGCCAAGGGACAGGTACGTCTCCCCAGCATTTT. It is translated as CASGQGTGTSPQHF.

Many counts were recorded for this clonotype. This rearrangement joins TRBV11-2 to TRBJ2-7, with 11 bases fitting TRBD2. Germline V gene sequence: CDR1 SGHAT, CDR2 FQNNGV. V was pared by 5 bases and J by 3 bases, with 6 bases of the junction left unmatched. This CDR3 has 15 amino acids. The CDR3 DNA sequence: TGTGCCAGCAGCCCCGGGACTAGCGGTATCTACGAGCAGTACTTC. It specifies CASSPGTSGIYEQYF.

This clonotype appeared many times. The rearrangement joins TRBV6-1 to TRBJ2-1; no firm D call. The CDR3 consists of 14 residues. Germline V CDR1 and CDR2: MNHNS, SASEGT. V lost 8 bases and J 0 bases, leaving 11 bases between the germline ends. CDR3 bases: TGTGCCAGCCGAGGACGAAACTCCTACAATGAGCAGTTCTTC. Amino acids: CASRGRNSYNEQFF.

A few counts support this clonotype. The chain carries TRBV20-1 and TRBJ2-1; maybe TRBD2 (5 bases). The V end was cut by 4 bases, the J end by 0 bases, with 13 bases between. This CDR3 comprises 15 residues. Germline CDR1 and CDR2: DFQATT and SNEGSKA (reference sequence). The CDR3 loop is CSATRAGLSYNEQFF. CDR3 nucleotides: TGCAGTGCTACTCGCGCAGGACTCTCCTACAATGAGCAGTTCTTC.

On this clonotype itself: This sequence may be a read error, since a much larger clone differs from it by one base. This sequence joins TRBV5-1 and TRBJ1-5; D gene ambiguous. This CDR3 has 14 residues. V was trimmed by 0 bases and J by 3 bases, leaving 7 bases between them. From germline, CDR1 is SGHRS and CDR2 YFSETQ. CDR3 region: CASSLVEANQPQHF. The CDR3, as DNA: TGCGCCAGCAGCTTGGTGGAGGCCAATCAGCCCCAGCATTTT.

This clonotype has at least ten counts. The CDR3 loop is CASSSGQNGNTIYF. DNA of the CDR3: TGTGCCAGCAGCTCGGGACAGAATGGAAACACCATATATTTT. The genes are TRBV6-1 and TRBJ1-3; 7 bases line up with TRBD1. V lost 6 bases, J lost 3 bases, and 5 bases stayed unmatched. Germline lookup yields CDR1 MNHNS and CDR2 SASEGT. This CDR3 is 14 amino acids long.

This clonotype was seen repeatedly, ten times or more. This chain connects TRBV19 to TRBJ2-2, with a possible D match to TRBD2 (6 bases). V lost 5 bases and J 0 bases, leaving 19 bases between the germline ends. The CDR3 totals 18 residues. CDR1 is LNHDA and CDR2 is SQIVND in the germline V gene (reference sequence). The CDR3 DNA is TGTGCCAGTAGTCCCGATCCCCCATCTAGCGCGAACACCGGGGAGCTGTTTTTT. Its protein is CASSPDPPSSANTGELFF.

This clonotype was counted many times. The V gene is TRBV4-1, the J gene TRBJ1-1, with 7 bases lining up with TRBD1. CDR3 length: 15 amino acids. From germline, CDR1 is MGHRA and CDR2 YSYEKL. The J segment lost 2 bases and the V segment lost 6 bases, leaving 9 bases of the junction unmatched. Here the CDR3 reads CASRAHTGDNTEAFF. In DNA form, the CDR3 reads TGCGCCAGCAGGGCCCATACAGGGGATAACACTGAAGCTTTCTTT.

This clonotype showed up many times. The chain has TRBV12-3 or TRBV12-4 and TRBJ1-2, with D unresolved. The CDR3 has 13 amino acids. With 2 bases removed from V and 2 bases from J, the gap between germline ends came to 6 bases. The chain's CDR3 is CASSLLGNYGYTF. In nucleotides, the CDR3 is TGTGCCAGCAGTTTATTGGGGAACTATGGCTACACCTTC.

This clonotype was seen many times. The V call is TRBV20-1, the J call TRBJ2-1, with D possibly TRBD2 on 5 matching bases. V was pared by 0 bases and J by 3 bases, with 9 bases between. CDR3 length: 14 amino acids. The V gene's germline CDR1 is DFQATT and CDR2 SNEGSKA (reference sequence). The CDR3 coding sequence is TGCAGTGCTAGAGATAGCCGGGACTACAATGAGCAGTTCTTC. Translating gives CSARDSRDYNEQFF.

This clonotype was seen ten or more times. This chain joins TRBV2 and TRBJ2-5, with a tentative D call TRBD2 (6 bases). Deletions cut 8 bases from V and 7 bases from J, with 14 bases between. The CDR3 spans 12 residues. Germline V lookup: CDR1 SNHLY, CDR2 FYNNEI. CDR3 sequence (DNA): TGTGCCAGCGTGGACTTCGGGGGGACCCAGTACTTC. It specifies CASVDFGGTQYF.

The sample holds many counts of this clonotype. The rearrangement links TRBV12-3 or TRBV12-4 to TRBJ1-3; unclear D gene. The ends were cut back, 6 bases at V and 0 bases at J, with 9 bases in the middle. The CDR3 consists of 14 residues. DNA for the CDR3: TGTGCCAGCAGATCTTTCTCCTCTGGAAACACCATATATTTT. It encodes CASRSFSSGNTIYF.

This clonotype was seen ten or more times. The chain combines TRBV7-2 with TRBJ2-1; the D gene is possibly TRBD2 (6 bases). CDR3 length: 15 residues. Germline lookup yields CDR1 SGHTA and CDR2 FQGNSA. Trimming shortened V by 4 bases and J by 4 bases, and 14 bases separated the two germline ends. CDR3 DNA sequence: TGTGCCAGCAGCTCGAGCCTCGGGAGTTACAATGAGCAGTTCTTC. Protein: CASSSSLGSYNEQFF.

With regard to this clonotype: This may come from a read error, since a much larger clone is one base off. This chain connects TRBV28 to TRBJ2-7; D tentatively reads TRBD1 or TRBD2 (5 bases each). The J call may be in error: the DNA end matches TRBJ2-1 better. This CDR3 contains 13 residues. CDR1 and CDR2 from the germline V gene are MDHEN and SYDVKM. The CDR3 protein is CATGRDGDYEQFF. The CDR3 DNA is TGTGCCACAGGAAGGGACGGAGACTACGAGCAGTTCTTC.